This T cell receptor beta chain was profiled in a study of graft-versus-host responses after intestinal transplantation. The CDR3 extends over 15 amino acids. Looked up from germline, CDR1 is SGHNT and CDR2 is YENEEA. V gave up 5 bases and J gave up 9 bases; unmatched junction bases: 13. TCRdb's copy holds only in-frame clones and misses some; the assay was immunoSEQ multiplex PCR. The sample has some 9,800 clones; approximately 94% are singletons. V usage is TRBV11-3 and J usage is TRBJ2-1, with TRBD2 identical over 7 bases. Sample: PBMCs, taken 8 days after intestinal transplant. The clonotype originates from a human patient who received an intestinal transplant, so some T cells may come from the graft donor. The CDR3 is CASSPRVGGVGEQFF. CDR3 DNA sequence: TGTGCCAGCAGCCCCCGGGTGGGGGGGGTTGGTGAGCAGTTCTTC.